The source of this TCR beta chain is a study of blood T cell repertoires in COVID-19. Overall study context: Acute and convalescent COVID-19 specimens originated in the United States, Italy and Spain. Sources were T cells, B-cell-depleted T cells, or PBMCs; the material itself was cDNA or gDNA.

As handled by the study authors: Estimation of nucleated cell counts was performed using reference gene primer amplification. Here immunoSEQ multiplex PCR was the method, and the copy in TCRdb shows in-frame clones only, minus some. V and J calls plus clone size are reproduced from that table; the DNA served to infer D and trimming. This table holds 100,000 or so clones, approximately 82% found once. Sequenced material: peripheral blood. This receptor was identified in a woman older than 75 with acute or convalescent COVID-19.

The CDR3 nucleotides are TGTGCCAGCAGTGAAGTTTTAGGGGATCAGCCCCAGCATTTT. Translation gives CASSEVLGDQPQHF. This sequence joins TRBV6-1 and TRBJ1-5; D possibly corresponds to TRBD1 (5 bases). Trimming shortened V by 1 base and J by 5 bases, and 9 bases separated the two germline ends. CDR3 length: 14 residues. Germline assignment: CDR1 MNHNS and CDR2 SASEGT.